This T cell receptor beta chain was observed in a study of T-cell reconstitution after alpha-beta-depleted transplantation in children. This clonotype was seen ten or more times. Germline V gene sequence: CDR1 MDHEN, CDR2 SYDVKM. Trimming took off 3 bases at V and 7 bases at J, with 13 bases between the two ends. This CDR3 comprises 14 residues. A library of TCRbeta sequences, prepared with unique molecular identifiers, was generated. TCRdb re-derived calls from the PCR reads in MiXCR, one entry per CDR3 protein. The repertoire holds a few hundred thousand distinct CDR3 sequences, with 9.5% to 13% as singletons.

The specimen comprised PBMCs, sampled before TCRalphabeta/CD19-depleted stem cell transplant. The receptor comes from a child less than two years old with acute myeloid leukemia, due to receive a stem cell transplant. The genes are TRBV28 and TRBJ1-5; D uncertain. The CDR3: CASSFGFLRQPQHF. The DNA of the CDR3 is TGTGCCAGCAGTTTTGGATTTCTGAGGCAGCCCCAGCATTTT.